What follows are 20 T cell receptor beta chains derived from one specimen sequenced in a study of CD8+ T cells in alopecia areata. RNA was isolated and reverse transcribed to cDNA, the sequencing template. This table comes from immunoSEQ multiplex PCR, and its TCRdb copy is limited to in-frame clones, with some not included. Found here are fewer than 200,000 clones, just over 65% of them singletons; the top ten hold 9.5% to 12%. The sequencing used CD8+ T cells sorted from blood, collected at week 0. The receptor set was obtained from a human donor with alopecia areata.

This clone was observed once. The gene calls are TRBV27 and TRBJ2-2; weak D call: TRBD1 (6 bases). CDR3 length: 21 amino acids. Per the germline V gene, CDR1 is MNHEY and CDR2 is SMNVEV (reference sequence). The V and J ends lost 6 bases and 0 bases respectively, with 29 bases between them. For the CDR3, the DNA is TGTGCCAGCAGCCCTACCCTATATGCATCAGGACAGAGATCGAACACCGGGGAGCTGTTTTTT. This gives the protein CASSPTLYASGQRSNTGELFF.

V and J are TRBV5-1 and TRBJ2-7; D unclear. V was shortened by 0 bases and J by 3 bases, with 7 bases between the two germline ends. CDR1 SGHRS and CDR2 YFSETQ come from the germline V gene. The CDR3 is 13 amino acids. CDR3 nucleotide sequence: TGCGCCAGCAGCTTGGCCACGGGCTACGAGCAGTACTTC. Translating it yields CASSLATGYEQYF. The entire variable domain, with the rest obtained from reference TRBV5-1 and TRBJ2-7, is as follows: KAGVTQTPRYLIKTRGQQVTLSCSPISGHRSVSWYQQTPGQGLQFLFEYFSETQRNKGNFPGRFSGRQFSNSRSEMNVSTLELGDSALYLCASSLATGYEQYFGPGTRLTVT.

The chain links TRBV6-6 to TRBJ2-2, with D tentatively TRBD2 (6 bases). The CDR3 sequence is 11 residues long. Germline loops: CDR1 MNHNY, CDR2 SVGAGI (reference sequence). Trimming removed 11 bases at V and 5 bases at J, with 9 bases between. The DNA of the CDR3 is TGTGCCGCGCGGGGAACCGGGGAGCTGTTTTTT. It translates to CAARGTGELFF.

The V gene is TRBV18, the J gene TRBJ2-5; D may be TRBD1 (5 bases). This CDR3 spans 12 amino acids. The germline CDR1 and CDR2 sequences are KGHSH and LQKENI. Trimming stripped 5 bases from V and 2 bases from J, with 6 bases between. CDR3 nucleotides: TGTGCCAGCTCAGGGGCTCAAGAGACCCAGTACTTC. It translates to CASSGAQETQYF.

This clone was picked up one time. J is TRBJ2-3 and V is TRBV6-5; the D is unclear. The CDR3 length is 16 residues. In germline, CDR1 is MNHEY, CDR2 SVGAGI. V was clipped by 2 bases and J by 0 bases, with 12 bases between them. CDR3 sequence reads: CASSYGQPSSTDTQYF. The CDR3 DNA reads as TGTGCCAGCAGTTACGGTCAGCCCTCTAGCACAGATACGCAGTATTTT.

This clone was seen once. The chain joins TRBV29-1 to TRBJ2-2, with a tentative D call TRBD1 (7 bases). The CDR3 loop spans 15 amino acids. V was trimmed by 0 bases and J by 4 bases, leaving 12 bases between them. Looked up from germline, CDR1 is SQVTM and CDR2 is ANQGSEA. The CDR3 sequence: CSVEEGRGVTGELFF. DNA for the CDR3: TGCAGCGTTGAAGAGGGCAGGGGGGTCACCGGGGAGCTGTTTTTT.

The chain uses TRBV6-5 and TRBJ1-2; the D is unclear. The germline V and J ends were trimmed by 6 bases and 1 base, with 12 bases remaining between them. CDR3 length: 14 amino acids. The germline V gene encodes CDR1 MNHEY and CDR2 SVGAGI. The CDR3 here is CASSPSTVNYGYTF. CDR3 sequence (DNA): TGTGCCAGCAGCCCCTCAACAGTTAACTATGGCTACACCTTC.

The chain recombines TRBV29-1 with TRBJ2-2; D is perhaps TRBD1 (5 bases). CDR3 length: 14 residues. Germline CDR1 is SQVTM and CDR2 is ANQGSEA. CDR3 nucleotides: TGCAGTGCCTCTGACAGCGCGAACACCGGGGAGCTGTTTTTT. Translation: CSASDSANTGELFF.

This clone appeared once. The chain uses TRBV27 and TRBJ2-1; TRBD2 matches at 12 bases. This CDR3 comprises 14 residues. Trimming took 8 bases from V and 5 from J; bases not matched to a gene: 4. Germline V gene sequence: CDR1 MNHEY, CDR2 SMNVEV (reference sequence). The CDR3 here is CASRTSGAHNEQFF. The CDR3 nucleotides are TGTGCCAGCCGGACTAGCGGGGCCCACAATGAGCAGTTCTTC.

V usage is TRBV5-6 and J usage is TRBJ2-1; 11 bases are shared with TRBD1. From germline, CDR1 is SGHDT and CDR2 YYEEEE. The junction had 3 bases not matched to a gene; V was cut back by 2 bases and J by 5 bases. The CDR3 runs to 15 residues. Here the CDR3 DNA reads TGTGCCAGCAGCTTCGGGACAGGGGGAAACAATGAGCAGTTCTTC. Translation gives CASSFGTGGNNEQFF.

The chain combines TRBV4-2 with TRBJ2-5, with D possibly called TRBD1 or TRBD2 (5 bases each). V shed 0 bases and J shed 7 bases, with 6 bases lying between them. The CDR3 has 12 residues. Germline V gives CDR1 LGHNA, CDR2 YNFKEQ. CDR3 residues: CASSQDGGTQYF. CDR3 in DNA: TGTGCCAGCAGCCAAGATGGGGGGACCCAGTACTTC.

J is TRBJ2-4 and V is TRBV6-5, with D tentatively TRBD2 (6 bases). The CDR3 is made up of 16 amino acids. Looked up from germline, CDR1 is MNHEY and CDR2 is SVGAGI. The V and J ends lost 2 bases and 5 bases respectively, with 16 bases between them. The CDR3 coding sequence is TGTGCCAGCAGTTACGGGTACGGACCGGGAGAAAACATTCAGTACTTC. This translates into CASSYGYGPGENIQYF.

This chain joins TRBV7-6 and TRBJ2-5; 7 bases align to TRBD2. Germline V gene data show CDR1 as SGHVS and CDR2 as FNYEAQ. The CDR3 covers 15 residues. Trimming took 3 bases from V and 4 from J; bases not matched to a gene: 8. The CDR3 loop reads CASSLGPSGTETQYF. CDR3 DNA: TGTGCCAGCAGCTTGGGGCCGAGCGGGACAGAGACCCAGTACTTC.

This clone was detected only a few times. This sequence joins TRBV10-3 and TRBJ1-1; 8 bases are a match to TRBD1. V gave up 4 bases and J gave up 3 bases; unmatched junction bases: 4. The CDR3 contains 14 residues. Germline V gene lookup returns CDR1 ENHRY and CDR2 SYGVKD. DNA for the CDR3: TGTGCCATCAGTGGCGACAGGGGTTACACTGAAGCTTTCTTT. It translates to CAISGDRGYTEAFF.

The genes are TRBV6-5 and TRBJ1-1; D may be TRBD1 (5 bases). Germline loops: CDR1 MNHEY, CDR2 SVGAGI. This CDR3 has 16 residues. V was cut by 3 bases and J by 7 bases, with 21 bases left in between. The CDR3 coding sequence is TGTGCCAGCAGTTATCTCCCAACCTCAGGGACCTTTGAAGCTTTCTTT. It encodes CASSYLPTSGTFEAFF.

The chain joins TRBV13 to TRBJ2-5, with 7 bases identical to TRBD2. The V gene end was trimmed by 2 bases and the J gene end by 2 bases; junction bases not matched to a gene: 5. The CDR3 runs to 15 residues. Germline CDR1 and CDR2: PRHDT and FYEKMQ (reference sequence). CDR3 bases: TGTGCCAGCAGCTTAATGGGGGGGTTTCAAGAGACCCAGTACTTC. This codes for CASSLMGGFQETQYF.

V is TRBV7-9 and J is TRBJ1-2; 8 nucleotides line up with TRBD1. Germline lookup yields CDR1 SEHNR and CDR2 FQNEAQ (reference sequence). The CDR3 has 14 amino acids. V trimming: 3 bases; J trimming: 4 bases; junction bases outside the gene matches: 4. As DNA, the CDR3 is TGTGCCAGCAGCTTCAGGGGGCTCAGCTATGGCTACACCTTC. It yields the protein CASSFRGLSYGYTF.

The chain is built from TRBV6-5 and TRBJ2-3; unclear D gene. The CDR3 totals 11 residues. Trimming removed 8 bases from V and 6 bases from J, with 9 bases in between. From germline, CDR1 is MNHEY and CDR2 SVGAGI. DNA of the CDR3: TGTGCCAGCTTTAGTAGGGATACGCAGTATTTT. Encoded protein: CASFSRDTQYF.

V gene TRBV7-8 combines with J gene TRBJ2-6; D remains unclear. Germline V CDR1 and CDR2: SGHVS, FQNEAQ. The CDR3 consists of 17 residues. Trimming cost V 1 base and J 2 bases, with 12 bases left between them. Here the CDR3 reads CASSLVVAQAGANVLTF. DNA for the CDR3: TGTGCCAGCAGCTTAGTAGTCGCGCAGGCTGGGGCCAACGTCCTGACTTTC.

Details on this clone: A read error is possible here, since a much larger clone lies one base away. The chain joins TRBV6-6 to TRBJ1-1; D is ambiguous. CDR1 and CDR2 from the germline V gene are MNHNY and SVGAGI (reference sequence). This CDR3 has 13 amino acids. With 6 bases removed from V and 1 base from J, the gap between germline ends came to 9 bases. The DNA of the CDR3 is TGTGCCAGCAGCCTCACAGAGAACACTGAAGCTTTCTTT. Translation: CASSLTENTEAFF.